The T cell receptor (beta chain) under discussion was sequenced for a study of blood T cells in healthy people across ages. Whole-study findings and limits: Comparison with aged donors showed that long-lived donors had more naive CD4+ cells and higher diversity.

With V trimmed by 1 base and J by 7 bases, 19 bases remained unmatched. The V gene's germline CDR1 is SGHDT and CDR2 YYEEEE. There are 19 residues in the CDR3. Total RNA, at least 5.5 micrograms per sample, came from PBMCs. On this clonotype itself: Its antigen is not identified.

A second PCR, run for roughly 6 to 11 cycles, used a sample-barcoded 5' primer plus a J-beta primer mix. The template-switch adaptor was a 5' adaptor with 12 random nucleotides. It tagged each cDNA molecule. TCRdb called the 5' RACE reads again in MiXCR, with one record for every CDR3 protein. The table shows 700,000 to 800,000 distinct CDR3 sequences, with roughly 43% occurring only once. The TCR comes from a woman aged 55 to 70 in good health. The sample consisted of blood. The chain is built from TRBV5-6 and TRBJ2-7; TRBD2 aligns across 11 bases. The CDR3 is CASSLLLAGDLSSCNEQYF. DNA of the CDR3: TGTGCCAGCAGCTTGTTACTAGCGGGGGACCTAAGCTCCTGCAATGAGCAGTACTTC.